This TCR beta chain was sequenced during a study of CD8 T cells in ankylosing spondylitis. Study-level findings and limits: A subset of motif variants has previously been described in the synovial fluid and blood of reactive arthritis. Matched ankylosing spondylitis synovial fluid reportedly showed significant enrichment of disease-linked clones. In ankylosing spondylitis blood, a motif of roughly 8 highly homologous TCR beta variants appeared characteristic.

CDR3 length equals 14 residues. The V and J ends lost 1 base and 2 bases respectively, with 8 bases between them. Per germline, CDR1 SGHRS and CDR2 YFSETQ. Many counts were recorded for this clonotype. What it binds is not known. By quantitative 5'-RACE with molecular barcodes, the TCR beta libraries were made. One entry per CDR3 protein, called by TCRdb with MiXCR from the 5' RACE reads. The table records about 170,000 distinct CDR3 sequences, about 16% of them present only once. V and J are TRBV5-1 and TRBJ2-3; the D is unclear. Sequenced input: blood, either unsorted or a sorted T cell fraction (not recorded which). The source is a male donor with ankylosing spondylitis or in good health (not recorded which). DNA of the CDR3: TGCGCCAGCAGCTTGCTACAGAACACAGATACGCAGTATTTT. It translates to CASSLLQNTDTQYF.